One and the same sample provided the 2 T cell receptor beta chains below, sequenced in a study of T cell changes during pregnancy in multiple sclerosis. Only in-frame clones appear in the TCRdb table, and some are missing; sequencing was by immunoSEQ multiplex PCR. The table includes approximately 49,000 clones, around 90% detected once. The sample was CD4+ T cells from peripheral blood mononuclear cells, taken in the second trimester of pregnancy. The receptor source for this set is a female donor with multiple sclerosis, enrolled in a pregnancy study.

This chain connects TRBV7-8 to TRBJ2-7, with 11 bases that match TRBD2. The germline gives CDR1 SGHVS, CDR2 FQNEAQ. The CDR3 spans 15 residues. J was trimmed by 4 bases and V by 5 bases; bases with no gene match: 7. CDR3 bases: TGTGCCAGCAGCGCCTTAGCGGGAGGGCCTTACGAGCAGTACTTC. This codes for CASSALAGGPYEQYF. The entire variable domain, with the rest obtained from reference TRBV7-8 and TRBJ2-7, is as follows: GAGVSQSPRYKVAKRGQDVALRCDPISGHVSLFWYQQALGQGPEFLTYFQNEAQLDKSGLPSDRFFAERPEGSVSTLKIQRTQQEDSAVYLCASSALAGGPYEQYFGPGTRLTVT.

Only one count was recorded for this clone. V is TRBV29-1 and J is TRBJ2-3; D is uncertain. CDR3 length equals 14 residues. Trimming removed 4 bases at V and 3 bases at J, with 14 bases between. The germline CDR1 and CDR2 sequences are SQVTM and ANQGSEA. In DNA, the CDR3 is TGCAGCGTTGTGCTAGACGGCATGACAGATACGCAGTATTTT. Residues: CSVVLDGMTDTQYF.